Described below is a single T cell receptor (beta chain) sequence and its context. This specimen includes other DNA sequences encoding the same CDR3. This sample stems from a study of blood T cell repertoires in COVID-19. Whole-study context: Acute and convalescent COVID-19 samples came from the United States, Italy and Spain.

Repertoires were generated with immunoSEQ multiplex PCR, while TCRdb's copy carries only in-frame clones and drops some. The sample has some 90,000 clones, 80% to 90% seen once. The origin of this receptor is an older man with active or convalescent COVID-19. Sequencing was done on a sample of peripheral blood.

CDR3 in amino acids: CASSRDTTYEQYF. CDR3 nucleotides: TGTGCCAGCAGCCGGGACACCACCTACGAGCAGTACTTC. The gene calls are TRBV7-9 and TRBJ2-7; possibly TRBD1 for D (6 bases). There are 13 residues in the CDR3. Germline CDR1 and CDR2: SEHNR and FQNEAQ (reference sequence). The germline V and J ends were trimmed by 5 bases and 2 bases, with 10 bases remaining between them.